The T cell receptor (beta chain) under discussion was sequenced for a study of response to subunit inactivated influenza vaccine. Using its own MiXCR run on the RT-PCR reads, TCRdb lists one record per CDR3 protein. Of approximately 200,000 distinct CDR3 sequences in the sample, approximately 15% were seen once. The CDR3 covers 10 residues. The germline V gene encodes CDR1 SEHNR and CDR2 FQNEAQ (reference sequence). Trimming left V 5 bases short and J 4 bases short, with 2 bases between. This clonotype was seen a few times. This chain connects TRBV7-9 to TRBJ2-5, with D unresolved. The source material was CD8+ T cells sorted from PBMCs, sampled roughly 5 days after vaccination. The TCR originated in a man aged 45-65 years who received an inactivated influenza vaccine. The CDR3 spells CASSPETQYF. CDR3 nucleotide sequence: TGTGCCAGCAGCCCAGAGACCCAGTACTTC.